Listed below are T cell receptor beta chains from one sample, sequenced in a study of blood T cell repertoires in COVID-19. The table came from immunoSEQ multiplex PCR; TCRdb's copy has only in-frame clones and leaves some out. The top ten hold 10% of the sample, which has around 220,000 clones, about 88% seen once. Material for sequencing was peripheral blood. Every receptor here comes from a woman aged 50 to 65 with COVID-19, enrolled during active disease. Each CDR3 is given with its conserved first and last residue. Each record gives: D gene, clone size, J gene, V gene, CDR3 DNA, CDR3 protein. The D gene is left open where the match is weak. Size is stated for part of the rows, as once, few or many counts, or as a class when the clone is expanded.

TRBD1 | NA | TRBJ2-3 | TRBV30 | TGTGCCTGGAGTGACCAACAGGGGGCGAGTGGCACAGATACGCAGTATTTT | CAWSDQQGASGTDTQYF
NA | NA | TRBJ2-2 | TRBV6-5 | TGTGCCAGCAAGATCACAGAAACCGGGGAGCTGTTTTTT | CASKITETGELFF
TRBD1 | NA | TRBJ2-5 | TRBV30 | TGTGCCTGGAACCTGGGACAGCAAGAGACCCAGTACTTC | CAWNLGQQETQYF
NA | few | TRBJ2-7 | TRBV10-1 | TGCGCCAGCAGTGAGATTCCCGAGGGACTCTACGAGCAGTACTTC | CASSEIPEGLYEQYF
TRBD1 | NA | TRBJ2-7 | TRBV5-5 | TGTGCCAGCAGCCTAAGGGGGCCTCCTACCTACGAGCAGTACTTC | CASSLRGPPTYEQYF
NA | NA | TRBJ2-3 | TRBV11-2 | TGTGCCAGCAGCAACACAAAAGATACGCAGTATTTT | CASSNTKDTQYF
NA | few | TRBJ2-7 | TRBV2 | TGTGCCAGCAGGGACTGGCACTCCTACGAGCAGTACTTC | CASRDWHSYEQYF
NA | NA | TRBJ1-1 | TRBV12-5 | TGTGCTAGTGGTTTCCATAGGGGGGGGGCCGCTGAAGCTTTCTTT | CASGFHRGGAAEAFF
NA | NA | TRBJ1-5 | TRBV21-1 | TGTGCCAGCAGCATCAAAGGGGATAGCAATCAGCCCCAGCATTTT | CASSIKGDSNQPQHF
NA | NA | TRBJ2-5 | TRBV14 | TGTGCCAGCAGCCAAGTGTCTACGTGGACCCAGTACTTC | CASSQVSTWTQYF
NA | NA | TRBJ1-2 | TRBV7-2 | TGTGCCAGCAGCTCTACGTCTAACTATGGCTACACCTTC | CASSSTSNYGYTF
NA | NA | TRBJ1-6 | TRBV28 | TGTGCCACCGCAACCACAGGGTACAATTCACCCCTCCACTTT | CATATTGYNSPLHF
NA | NA | TRBJ1-2 | TRBV5-5 | TGTGCCAGCAGCCTTGAGCCCGACAGCTCCTATAACTATGGCTACACCTTC | CASSLEPDSSYNYGYTF
NA | NA | TRBJ1-4 | TRBV19 | TGTGCCAGTAGTCCAGCAAGAGGGCGGGGAGAAAAACTGTTTTTT | CASSPARGRGEKLFF
NA | NA | TRBJ1-6 | TRBV12-1 | TGTGCCAGCACCATCCGGGACATGGAGAATTCACCCCTCCACTTT | CASTIRDMENSPLHF
NA | NA | TRBJ1-2 | TRBV5-6 | TGTGCCAGCAGCTTATCCTACGTGAACTATGGCTACACCTTC | CASSLSYVNYGYTF
TRBD1 | NA | TRBJ1-6 | TRBV2 | TGTGCCAGCAGGAGGGGGACAGGCTCCCCTTCACCCCTCCACTTT | CASRRGTGSPSPLHF
NA | NA | TRBJ1-4 | TRBV21-1 | TGTGCCAGCAGCCTCGGAGGGCCTTGTTGGTTTTTT | CASSLGGPCWFF
NA | NA | TRBJ1-1 | TRBV20-1 | TGCAGTGCTAGTACGGGGAACACTGAAGCTTTCTTT | CSASTGNTEAFF
NA | NA | TRBJ2-3 | TRBV9 | TGTGCCAGCAGCTTAGGAGGACACACCACAGATACGCAGTATTTT | CASSLGGHTTDTQYF
NA | NA | TRBJ1-2 | TRBV18 | TGTGCCAGCTCACCGGAGGCTAACTATGGCTACACCTTC | CASSPEANYGYTF
TRBD1 | NA | TRBJ1-5 | TRBV5-5 | TGTGCCAGCAGCTTGAGGGCCGGGACAGGGAATCAGCCCCAGCATTTT | CASSLRAGTGNQPQHF
TRBD1 | NA | TRBJ2-2 | TRBV7-2 | TGTGCCAGCAGCTTCCAGGCAGGGGGCTATGGCGGGGAGCTGTTTTTT | CASSFQAGGYGGELFF
NA | NA | TRBJ2-1 | TRBV11-3 | TGTGCCAGCAGCTTAACACTGTCAGGCGAGCAGTTCTTC | CASSLTLSGEQFF
TRBD1 | NA | TRBJ2-5 | TRBV11-1 | TGTGCCAGCAGCTTCGCTTCGGACAGGGGAGAGACCCAGTACTTC | CASSFASDRGETQYF
TRBD2 | NA | TRBJ2-7 | TRBV7-2 | TGTGCCAGCAGCTTAGGGCTGCGGGGGGGCGCCTACGAGCAGTACTTC | CASSLGLRGGAYEQYF
TRBD1 | NA | TRBJ1-2 | TRBV2 | TGTGCCAGCAGTGAAGCAAGTAGGGCAGGGGGCTATGGCTACACCTTC | CASSEASRAGGYGYTF
NA | NA | TRBJ1-2 | TRBV6-5 | TGTGCCAGCAGTTACTCGAGAGCAGGGCTCGATGGCTACACCTTC | CASSYSRAGLDGYTF
NA | NA | TRBJ2-7 | TRBV19 | TGTGCCAGTAGTATCGGGACGGAGGGCTACGAGCAGTACTTC | CASSIGTEGYEQYF
TRBD1 | NA | TRBJ2-5 | TRBV28 | TGTGCCAGCAGTTTGGGACAGGGGAGAGAAGAGACCCAGTACTTC | CASSLGQGREETQYF
NA | NA | TRBJ2-4 | TRBV12-3/TRBV12-4 | TGTGCCAGCAGCCTGGGACTCTACATTCAGTACTTC | CASSLGLYIQYF
NA | NA | TRBJ1-1 | TRBV19 | TGTGCCAGTAGTATAGGATGGGGGGGCCTAGCTGAAGCTTTCTTT | CASSIGWGGLAEAFF
NA | NA | TRBJ2-7 | TRBV27 | TGTGCCAGCAGCTTGACCTCTAGGTCCGGATACGAGCAGTACTTC | CASSLTSRSGYEQYF
NA | NA | TRBJ1-4 | TRBV15 | TGTGCCACCAGCAGCAGGGATAATGAAAAACTGTTTTTT | CATSSRDNEKLFF
NA | NA | TRBJ2-2 | TRBV11-1 | TGTGCCAGCAGCTTGTCCAGGGCCGGGGAGCTGTTTTTT | CASSLSRAGELFF
TRBD1 | NA | TRBJ2-7 | TRBV9 | TGTGCCAGCAGCGTAAGTGGACAGGGGACCTACGAGCAGTACTTC | CASSVSGQGTYEQYF
NA | once | TRBJ2-1 | TRBV18 | TGTGCCAGCTCACCACTCGGCAGGGGAGATGAGCAGTTCTTC | CASSPLGRGDEQFF
NA | NA | TRBJ2-5 | TRBV12-3/TRBV12-4 | TGTGCCACTCTAGGGGCCGAGACCCAGTACTTC | CATLGAETQYF
NA | NA | TRBJ1-1 | TRBV12-3/TRBV12-4 | TGTGCCAGCAGTTCGGGACTTTTTGAAGCTTTCTTT | CASSSGLFEAFF
NA | few | TRBJ2-2 | TRBV24-1 | TGTGCCACCAGTGATCCGGGACAAGTAACCGGGGAGCTGTTTTTT | CATSDPGQVTGELFF
TRBD1 | once | TRBJ2-1 | TRBV7-3 | TGTGCCAGCAGCTTAGCCCGGGACAGGACATACAATGAGCAGTTCTTC | CASSLARDRTYNEQFF
NA | once | TRBJ2-5 | TRBV19 | TGTGCCAGTAGTATGCTGGGGGGAGACAAGACCCAGTACTTC | CASSMLGGDKTQYF
TRBD1 | NA | TRBJ2-1 | TRBV19 | TGTGCCAGTAGTATATACAGGGGAAATGAGCAGTTCTTC | CASSIYRGNEQFF
NA | NA | TRBJ1-2 | TRBV19 | TGTGCCAGTAGTATTCCAATCTATGGCTACACCTTC | CASSIPIYGYTF
NA | NA | TRBJ1-1 | TRBV7-2 | TGTGCCAGCAGTCCACGGGGGGCCCGCACTGAAGCTTTCTTT | CASSPRGARTEAFF